Judged by abundance, the clone carrying this T cell receptor beta chain is large. Its antigen is still unknown. The data were obtained in a study of tumor-infiltrating lymphocytes in primary liver carcinoma. Findings and caveats of the study: Blood's top-250-clone fraction was significantly lower than that of tumors (p = 0.039).

V gave up 3 bases and J gave up 9 bases, with 9 bases separating them. This CDR3 comprises 12 residues. In germline, CDR1 is SGHAT, CDR2 FQNNGV. Total RNA amounting to around 450 ng was the source from which TCR beta cDNA was made with a constant-region primer. A slightly modified ARM-PCR protocol with three nested multiplex PCR rounds produced these TCR beta libraries. Running about 11 cycles apiece, the first two PCR rounds relied on TRBV1-TRBV30 forward primers together with a C-beta reverse primer. TCRdb recomputed calls from the multiplex PCR reads with MiXCR, one row per CDR3 protein. The sample lists about 92,000 distinct CDR3 sequences; 55% to 75% were seen once. Taking roughly 18-32 mg of unsorted bulk tissue, the authors co-extracted RNA and DNA.

The J gene is TRBJ2-1, the V gene TRBV11-2; D possibly uses TRBD1 or TRBD2 (5 bases each). Sequencing was performed on tumor-adjacent normal liver tissue. This TCR was recovered from a man aged 35-49 years with primary liver carcinoma and hepatitis B virus infection. The CDR3 is CASSLGVREQFF. The CDR3 coding sequence is TGTGCCAGCAGCTTGGGGGTACGTGAGCAGTTCTTC.